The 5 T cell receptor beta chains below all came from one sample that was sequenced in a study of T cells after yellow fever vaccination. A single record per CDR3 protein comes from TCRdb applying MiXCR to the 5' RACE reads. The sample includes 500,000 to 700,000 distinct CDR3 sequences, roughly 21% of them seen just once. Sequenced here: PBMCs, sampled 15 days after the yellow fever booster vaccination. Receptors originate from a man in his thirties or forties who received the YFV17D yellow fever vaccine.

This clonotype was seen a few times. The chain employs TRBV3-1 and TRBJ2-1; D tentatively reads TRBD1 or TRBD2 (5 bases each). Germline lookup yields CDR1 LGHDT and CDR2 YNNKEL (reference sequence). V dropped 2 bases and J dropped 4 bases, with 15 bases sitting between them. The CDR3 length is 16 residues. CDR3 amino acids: CASSQPTVGEYNEQFF. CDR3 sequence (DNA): TGTGCCAGCAGCCAACCGACAGTTGGGGAGTACAATGAGCAGTTCTTC.

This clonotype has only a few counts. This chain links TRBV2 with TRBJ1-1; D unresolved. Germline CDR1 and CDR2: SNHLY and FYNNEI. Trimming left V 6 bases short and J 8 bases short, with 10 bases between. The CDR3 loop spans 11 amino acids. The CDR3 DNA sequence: TGTGCCAGCAGCGGTTGGTCCGAAGCTTTCTTT. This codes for CASSGWSEAFF.

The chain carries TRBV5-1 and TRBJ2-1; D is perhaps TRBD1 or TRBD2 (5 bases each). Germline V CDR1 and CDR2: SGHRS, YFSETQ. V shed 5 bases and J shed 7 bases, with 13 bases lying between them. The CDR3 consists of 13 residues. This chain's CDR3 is CASRGTGINEQFF. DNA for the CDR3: TGCGCCAGCAGAGGGACGGGAATAAATGAGCAGTTCTTC.

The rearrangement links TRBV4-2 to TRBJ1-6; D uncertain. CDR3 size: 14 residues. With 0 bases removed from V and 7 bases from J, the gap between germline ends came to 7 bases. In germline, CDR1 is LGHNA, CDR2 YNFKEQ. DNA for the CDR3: TGTGCCAGCAGCCAAGATTTCGGAAATTCACCCCTCCACTTT. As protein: CASSQDFGNSPLHF.

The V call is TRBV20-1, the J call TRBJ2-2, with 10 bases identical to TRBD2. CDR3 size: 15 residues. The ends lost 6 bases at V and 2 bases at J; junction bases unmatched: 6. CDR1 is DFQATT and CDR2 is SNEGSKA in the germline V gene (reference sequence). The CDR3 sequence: CSARGLAKNTGELFF. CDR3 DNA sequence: TGCAGTGCCCGGGGACTAGCGAAAAACACCGGGGAGCTGTTTTTT.